This passage covers 30 T cell receptor beta chains from one sample sequenced in a study of T-cell memory formation after mild COVID-19. TCRdb used MiXCR to reprocess the 5' RACE reads, holding one entry per CDR3 protein. The table has about 84,000 distinct CDR3 sequences, approximately 15% seen once; the top ten hold 30% to 35%. Sequences were obtained from PBMCs or a T cell subset sorted from them (not recorded which). The receptor source for this set is an adult woman who had mild COVID-19 (a few samples of this study predate the infection). Cell type and time point are not known.

The chain carries TRBV4-1 and TRBJ1-4; possible D gene TRBD1, 5 bases. Deletions cut 5 bases from V and 2 bases from J, with 9 bases between. The germline gives CDR1 MGHRA, CDR2 YSYEKL. This CDR3 spans 14 amino acids. CDR3 protein: CASSLTVTNEKLFF. DNA for the CDR3: TGCGCCAGCAGCTTGACAGTCACTAATGAAAAACTGTTTTTT.

The sample holds a few counts of this clonotype. The rearrangement links TRBV6-6 to TRBJ1-1; D is undetermined. V was pared by 10 bases and J by 1 base, with 7 bases between. Per germline, CDR1 MNHNY and CDR2 SVGAGI (reference sequence). CDR3 length equals 11 residues. The CDR3 bases are TGTGCCACCTGGGGGAACACTGAAGCTTTCTTT. This sequence encodes CATWGNTEAFF.

The J gene is TRBJ2-7, the V gene TRBV27; D uncertain. V gave up 4 bases and J gave up 0 bases, with 10 bases separating them. Germline assignment: CDR1 MNHEY and CDR2 SMNVEV (reference sequence). CDR3 length: 14 amino acids. This CDR3 is CASSSSSPSYEQYF. In nucleotides, the CDR3 is TGTGCCAGCAGTTCCAGTTCCCCCTCCTACGAGCAGTACTTC.

The sample holds a few counts of this clonotype. J is TRBJ1-1 and V is TRBV9, with a possible D match to TRBD1 (5 bases). The CDR3 spans 14 residues. Between the trimmed V and J ends, which lost 4 bases and 2 bases, there was a span of 12 bases. CDR1 is SGDLS, CDR2 YYNGEE, per germline. CDR3 residues: CASSPWDGNTEAFF. The CDR3 DNA is TGTGCCAGCAGCCCTTGGGACGGTAACACTGAAGCTTTCTTT.

The CDR3 loop is CATSTYPRDSMNTEAFF. The CDR3 DNA is TGTGCCACCAGCACGTACCCTAGGGACAGCATGAACACTGAAGCTTTCTTT. This sequence joins TRBV15 and TRBJ1-1; 7 bases line up with TRBD1. Germline V lookup: CDR1 LNHNV, CDR2 YYDKDF (reference sequence). The CDR3 spans 17 residues. With 4 bases clipped from V and 0 bases from J, the junction kept 11 bases outside the gene matches.

This chain uses TRBV12-3 or TRBV12-4 with TRBJ1-2, with D perhaps TRBD1 (5 bases). CDR3 length: 14 residues. The V gene lost 7 bases and the J gene lost 3 bases, with 15 bases spanning the gap. CDR3 bases: TGTGCCAGCACGGAGGGGCACAGATACTATGGCTACACCTTC. Translated: CASTEGHRYYGYTF.

The table lists this clonotype with many counts. The chain carries TRBV5-1 and TRBJ2-7; a weak D match, TRBD1 (7 bases). Germline values: CDR1 SGHRS, CDR2 YFSETQ. Trimming cost V 2 bases and J 7 bases, with 13 bases left between them. The CDR3 is made up of 13 amino acids. In nucleotides, the CDR3 is TGCGCCAGCAGCTTAGACAGGGAGGAGGAGCAGTACTTC. Its translation: CASSLDREEEQYF. Full variable domain (outside the CDR3, taken from reference TRBV5-1 and TRBJ2-7): KAGVTQTPRYLIKTRGQQVTLSCSPISGHRSVSWYQQTPGQGLQFLFEYFSETQRNKGNFPGRFSGRQFSNSRSEMNVSTLELGDSALYLCASSLDREEEQYFGPGTRLTVT.

This clonotype came up many times. The chain couples TRBV6-5 to TRBJ1-3; D is possibly TRBD1 (6 bases). Per the germline V gene, CDR1 is MNHEY and CDR2 is SVGAGI. The CDR3 has 16 amino acids. V lost 0 bases and J 4 bases, leaving 13 bases between the germline ends. The CDR3 sequence: CASSYSHRVKGNTIYF. The CDR3 DNA is TGTGCCAGCAGTTACTCGCACAGGGTGAAAGGAAACACCATATATTTT.

This clonotype appeared many times. V usage is TRBV29-1 and J usage is TRBJ2-7; D remains unclear. This CDR3 has 10 residues. The V and J ends lost 1 base and 5 bases respectively, with 3 bases between them. CDR1 and CDR2 (germline): SQVTM, ANQGSEA. CDR3 sequence reads: CSVEGDEQYF. CDR3 nucleotide sequence: TGCAGCGTTGAAGGCGACGAGCAGTACTTC.

This clonotype was seen a few times. The V and J genes are TRBV6-5 and TRBJ2-1; 7 bases are shared with TRBD2. J gave up 6 bases and V 6 bases, and 8 bases lay outside the gene matches. The CDR3 totals 14 residues. CDR1 is MNHEY, CDR2 SVGAGI, per germline. The CDR3 bases are TGTGCCAGCAGCCTCGGACTAGACAGCAATGAGCAGTTCTTC. Residues: CASSLGLDSNEQFF.

This clonotype appeared a few times. The rearrangement links TRBV5-1 to TRBJ1-2; D is perhaps TRBD1 (6 bases). The germline CDR1 and CDR2 sequences are SGHRS and YFSETQ. The CDR3 loop spans 14 amino acids. Trimming pared 4 bases from V and 8 bases from J, leaving 18 bases between. The CDR3 DNA sequence: TGCGCCAGCAGCCCCCCGACAGGACCCGGGGGCTACACCTTC. This gives the protein CASSPPTGPGGYTF.

The V gene is TRBV19, the J gene TRBJ1-5, with D perhaps matching TRBD1 (5 bases). Germline-derived CDR1 and CDR2 are LNHDA and SQIVND (reference sequence). This CDR3 has 14 amino acids. V was pared by 3 bases and J by 7 bases, with 13 bases between. CDR3 residues: CASSMDTGFQPQHF. The CDR3 DNA follows: TGTGCCAGTAGTATGGACACCGGGTTCCAGCCCCAGCATTTT.

This clonotype has a handful of counts. This chain uses TRBV6-2 or TRBV6-3 with TRBJ1-1, with D perhaps TRBD1 (5 bases). Trimming stripped 10 bases from V and 0 bases from J, with 18 bases between. In germline, CDR1 is MNHEY, CDR2 SVGEGT. The CDR3 is made up of 15 amino acids. This CDR3 reads CATFTTGQLNTEAFF. The CDR3 nucleotides read TGTGCCACCTTCACAACGGGGCAGCTGAACACTGAAGCTTTCTTT.

V is TRBV3-1 and J is TRBJ2-5; no firm D call. CDR1 and CDR2 from the germline V gene are LGHDT and YNNKEL (reference sequence). Trimming took off 2 bases at V and 2 bases at J, with 12 bases between the two ends. The CDR3 is 15 residues long. DNA of the CDR3: TGTGCCAGCAGCCAATATGAGGTTTTTCAAGAGACCCAGTACTTC. This codes for CASSQYEVFQETQYF.

V usage is TRBV13 and J usage is TRBJ2-7; 12 bases are a match to TRBD2. The CDR3 has 14 amino acids. The V and J ends lost 4 bases and 7 bases, in that order; junction bases with no gene match: 5. CDR1 and CDR2 (germline): PRHDT, FYEKMQ (reference sequence). The CDR3 protein is CASSSSGGAQEQYF. Written as DNA, the CDR3 is TGTGCCAGCAGCTCTAGCGGGGGGGCCCAGGAGCAGTACTTC. The full variable domain, completed using reference TRBV13 and TRBJ2-7, is AAGVIQSPRHLIKEKRETATLKCYPIPRHDTVYWYQQGPGQDPQFLISFYEKMQSDKGSIPDRFSAQQFSDYHSELNMSSLELGDSALYFCASSSSGGAQEQYFGPGTRLTVT.

This clonotype ranks as medium-sized. The J gene is TRBJ2-3, the V gene TRBV12-3 or TRBV12-4; 7 bases fit TRBD1. J lost 2 bases, V lost 5 bases, and 4 bases had no gene match. The CDR3 runs to 14 residues. CDR3 in DNA: TGTGCCAGCAGTCGGGACAGACTCACAGATACGCAGTATTTT. The encoded protein is CASSRDRLTDTQYF.

This clonotype was recorded many times. The chain links TRBV27 to TRBJ2-7, with 12 bases aligning to TRBD1. Germline V gene sequence: CDR1 MNHEY, CDR2 SMNVEV (reference sequence). This CDR3 is built from 14 residues. Trimming took 6 bases from V and 5 from J; bases not matched to a gene: 5. The chain's CDR3 is CASSSGTGGDEQYF. The DNA of the CDR3 is TGTGCCAGCAGCTCCGGGACAGGGGGCGACGAGCAGTACTTC.

CDR3 nucleotides: TGCAGCGTTGAAGATGCGGTTAGCGGGAGGTTGCAAGAGACCCAGTACTTC. As protein: CSVEDAVSGRLQETQYF. This chain links TRBV29-1 with TRBJ2-5; 10 nucleotides line up with TRBD2. Germline trimming cut 0 bases from V and 2 bases from J; bases unmatched to any gene: 9. The CDR3 totals 17 residues. CDR1 is SQVTM, CDR2 ANQGSEA, per germline.

The J gene is TRBJ2-3, the V gene TRBV24-1; no clear D gene. Germline assignment: CDR1 KGHDR and CDR2 SFDVKD. The V end lost 8 bases, the J end lost 2 bases, and 10 bases lay between the germline ends. This CDR3 is built from 13 residues. The CDR3 region has the DNA TGTGCCACCATGGCAGGCCACACAGATACGCAGTATTTT. It codes for CATMAGHTDTQYF.

The chain combines TRBV7-9 with TRBJ2-1; possible D gene TRBD1, 6 bases. Germline CDR1 SEHNR, CDR2 FQNEAQ (reference sequence). The CDR3 sequence is 15 residues long. V was cut by 5 bases and J by 0 bases, with 11 bases left in between. CDR3 residues: CASSPTGNSYNEQFF. DNA of the CDR3: TGTGCCAGCAGCCCAACAGGGAACTCCTACAATGAGCAGTTCTTC.

Concerning this clonotype: A read error may be the cause here, since a much bigger clone is one base away. The chain links TRBV4-3 to TRBJ2-1, with 16 bases fitting TRBD2. Germline CDR1 and CDR2: LGHNA and YSLEER. The CDR3 spans 15 residues. CDR3 DNA sequence: TGCGCCAGCATCCAAGAGGAGGGACTAGCGGGGGGGTTGTTCTTC. It is translated as CASIQEEGLAGGLFF.

CDR3 nucleotide sequence: TGTGCCAGCAGTGAAGCTAGCGGACAGGGGGCTTACGAGCAGTACTTC. As protein: CASSEASGQGAYEQYF. The V and J genes are TRBV2 and TRBJ2-7; 11 bases agree with TRBD1. The V and J ends lost 0 bases and 4 bases, in that order; junction bases with no gene match: 5. The CDR3 is 16 amino acids. Germline V gives CDR1 SNHLY, CDR2 FYNNEI. Full variable domain (rest looked up from reference TRBV2 and TRBJ2-7): EPEVTQTPSHQVTQMGQEVILRCVPISNHLYFYWYRQILGQKVEFLVSFYNNEISEKSEIFDDQFSVERPDGSNFTLKIRSTKLEDSAMYFCASSEASGQGAYEQYFGPGTRLTVT.

The table lists this clonotype with a few counts. The chain is built from TRBV3-1 and TRBJ2-5; D perhaps matches TRBD2 (6 bases). Germline V gene lookup returns CDR1 LGHDT and CDR2 YNNKEL (reference sequence). The CDR3 extends over 14 amino acids. Trimming took 4 bases from V and 5 from J, leaving 14 bases between them. CDR3 in amino acids: CASSLGTGGETQYF. For the CDR3, the DNA is TGTGCCAGCAGCCTAGGGACTGGGGGGGAGACCCAGTACTTC.

The rearrangement uses TRBV27 and TRBJ2-7; either TRBD1 or TRBD2 may supply D (5 bases each). CDR1 is MNHEY, CDR2 SMNVEV, per germline (reference sequence). This CDR3 spans 14 amino acids. V was trimmed by 5 bases and J by 6 bases, leaving 17 bases between them. The CDR3 is CASSQTGTLGEQYF. The CDR3 DNA sequence: TGTGCCAGCAGTCAAACCGGGACCCTAGGCGAGCAGTACTTC.

This clonotype has at least ten counts. The gene calls are TRBV11-2 and TRBJ2-5; 14 nucleotides match TRBD2. Germline lookup yields CDR1 SGHAT and CDR2 FQNNGV. V shed 4 bases, J shed 14 bases, and the junction held 18 bases outside the gene matches. The CDR3 is made up of 17 amino acids. The CDR3 region has the DNA TGTGCCAGCAGCTCAGTGGCCGCGGGACTAGCGGGAGAAACCCCCTACTTC. Its translation: CASSSVAAGLAGETPYF.

This clonotype occurred a few times. The chain combines TRBV5-6 with TRBJ2-5; D gene unclear. The germline V gene encodes CDR1 SGHDT and CDR2 YYEEEE. V gave up 3 bases and J gave up 3 bases, with 18 bases separating them. This CDR3 has 16 amino acids. The CDR3 bases are TGTGCCAGCAGCTCGCCCCGGTCGGTAACGGAAGAGACCCAGTACTTC. Protein product: CASSSPRSVTEETQYF. Variable domain in full (rest from reference TRBV5-6 and TRBJ2-5): DAGVTQSPTHLIKTRGQQVTLRCSPKSGHDTVSWYQQALGQGPQFIFQYYEEEERQRGNFPDRFSGHQFPNYSSELNVNALLLGDSALYLCASSSPRSVTEETQYFGPGTRLLVL.

The table lists this clonotype with a few counts. The chain couples TRBV5-4 to TRBJ2-7, with D possibly matching TRBD2 (5 bases). CDR1 and CDR2 from the germline V gene are SGHNT and YYREEE (reference sequence). The V gene lost 4 bases and the J gene lost 0 bases, with 14 bases spanning the gap. The CDR3 totals 15 residues. The DNA for the CDR3 is TGTGCCAGCAGCCCCCCGGACTCACACTCCTACGAGCAGTACTTC. Protein: CASSPPDSHSYEQYF.

This clonotype was seen ten or more times. V and J are TRBV5-6 and TRBJ2-7; perhaps D is TRBD1 or TRBD2 (6 bases each). The V end was cut by 5 bases, the J end by 0 bases, with 12 bases between. Germline CDR1 is SGHDT and CDR2 is YYEEEE. The CDR3 has 14 amino acids. The CDR3 DNA reads TGTGCCAGCAGTTTAGGGGGGTCCTCCTACGAGCAGTACTTC. Its protein is CASSLGGSSYEQYF. The whole variable domain, remainder taken from reference TRBV5-6 and TRBJ2-7, is DAGVTQSPTHLIKTRGQQVTLRCSPKSGHDTVSWYQQALGQGPQFIFQYYEEEERQRGNFPDRFSGHQFPNYSSELNVNALLLGDSALYLCASSLGGSSYEQYFGPGTRLTVT.

The sample holds a few counts of this clonotype. The chain joins TRBV9 to TRBJ2-1; a weak D match, TRBD1 (7 bases). The germline V gene encodes CDR1 SGDLS and CDR2 YYNGEE. Trimming took off 3 bases at V and 7 bases at J, with 17 bases between the two ends. The CDR3 consists of 15 residues. As DNA, the CDR3 is TGTGCCAGCAGCGCAGGAGCAGGGGGGCCGAATGAGCAGTTCTTC. Residues: CASSAGAGGPNEQFF.

This clonotype was seen more than once but under ten times. The V gene is TRBV6-2 or TRBV6-3, the J gene TRBJ2-1; D uncertain. Trimming removed 6 bases at V and 6 bases at J, with 15 bases between. The CDR3 consists of 14 residues. Looked up from germline, CDR1 is MNHEY and CDR2 is SVGEGT. The CDR3 coding sequence is TGTGCCAGCAGCCCGGGCCTTCCCACCAATGAGCAGTTCTTC. Amino acid sequence: CASSPGLPTNEQFF.